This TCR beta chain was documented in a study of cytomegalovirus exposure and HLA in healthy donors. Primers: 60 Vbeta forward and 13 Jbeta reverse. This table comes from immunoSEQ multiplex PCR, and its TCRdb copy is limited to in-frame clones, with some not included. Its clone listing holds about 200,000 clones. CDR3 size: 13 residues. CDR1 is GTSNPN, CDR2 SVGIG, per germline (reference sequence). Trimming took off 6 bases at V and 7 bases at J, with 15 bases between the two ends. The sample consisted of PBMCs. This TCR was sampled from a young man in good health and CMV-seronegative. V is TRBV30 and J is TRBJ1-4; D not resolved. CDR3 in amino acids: CACYTFRGEKLFF. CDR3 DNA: TGTGCCTGTTACACGTTTCGGGGTGAAAAACTGTTTTTT. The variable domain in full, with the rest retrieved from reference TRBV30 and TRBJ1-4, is SQTIHQWPATLVQPVGSPLSLECTVEGTSNPNLYWYRQAAGRGLQLLFYSVGIGQISSEVPQNLSASRPQDRQFILSSKKLLLSDSGFYLCACYTFRGEKLFFGSGTQLSVL.